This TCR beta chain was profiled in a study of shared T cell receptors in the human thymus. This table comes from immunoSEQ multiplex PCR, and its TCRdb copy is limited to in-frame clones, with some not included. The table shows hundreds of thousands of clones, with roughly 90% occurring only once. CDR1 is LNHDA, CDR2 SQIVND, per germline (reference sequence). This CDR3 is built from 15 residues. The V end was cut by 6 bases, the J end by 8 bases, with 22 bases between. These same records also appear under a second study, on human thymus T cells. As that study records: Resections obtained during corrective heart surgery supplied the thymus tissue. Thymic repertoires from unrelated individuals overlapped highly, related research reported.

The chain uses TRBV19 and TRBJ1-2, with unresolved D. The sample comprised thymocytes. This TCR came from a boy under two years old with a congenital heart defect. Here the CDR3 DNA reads TGTGCCAGTAGCCACACTAAGATCGCAGTGAACGGCTACACCTTC. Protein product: CASSHTKIAVNGYTF.